This T cell receptor beta chain was documented in a study of T cells in localized non-small cell lung cancer. Overall study results and limits: Adjacent lung tissue had a median around 50 of the top 100 clones found in the tumor.

In the case of this clone: As yet, its antigen is unknown.

The table came from immunoSEQ multiplex PCR; TCRdb's copy has only in-frame clones and leaves some out. The table records around 41,000 clones, around 86% of them present only once. Sequenced here: peripheral blood, sampled before any cancer treatment. This TCR was recovered from a woman aged 18 to 55 with stage III lung adenocarcinoma.

CDR3: CASTMDRAVTEAFF. The CDR3 nucleotides are TGTGCCAGCACGATGGACAGGGCGGTCACTGAAGCTTTCTTT. The gene calls are TRBV6-1 and TRBJ1-1; 8 nucleotides align to TRBD1. Germline V gives CDR1 MNHNS, CDR2 SASEGT. The trim removed 7 bases at V and 4 bases at J, leaving 8 bases unmatched. The CDR3 is 14 amino acids.